A single sample is the source of the 28 T cell receptor beta chains below, sequenced in a study of blood T cell repertoires in COVID-19. The data were produced by immunoSEQ multiplex PCR, yet TCRdb's version contains in-frame clones alone and is incomplete. The data contain about 180,000 clones, more than 85% of them seen just once; the ten biggest clones take up less than 3.5%. Sample: peripheral blood. These receptors all come from a woman aged 25 to 45 with active or convalescent COVID-19.

This clone was seen a single time. The rearrangement uses TRBV9 and TRBJ1-1, with 7 bases lining up with TRBD1. CDR1 is SGDLS and CDR2 is YYNGEE in the germline V gene. This CDR3 contains 14 residues. V gave up 2 bases and J gave up 2 bases; unmatched junction bases: 3. The CDR3: CASSVTGENTEAFF. Here the CDR3 DNA reads TGTGCCAGCAGCGTTACAGGGGAAAACACTGAAGCTTTCTTT.

As regards this clone: The junction and the germline gene differ at one end; a read error may be behind it. This chain links TRBV7-7 with TRBJ2-1, with D unclear. The CDR3 contains 15 residues. The germline V gene has CDR1 SSHAT and CDR2 FNYEAQ (reference sequence). The DNA of the CDR3 is TGTGCTAGCAGCCCTTCTCGGGTCCCCTACAATGAGCAGTTCTTC. The encoded protein is CASSPSRVPYNEQFF.

This clone was detected only once. The chain has TRBV19 and TRBJ2-7; 9 nucleotides match TRBD2. The germline V gene encodes CDR1 LNHDA and CDR2 SQIVND (reference sequence). Unmatched junction bases numbered 6, after V lost 1 base and J lost 2 bases. The length of the CDR3 is 16 residues. CDR3 sequence reads: CASSIAPSGTTYEQYF. DNA for the CDR3: TGTGCCAGTAGTATAGCTCCTAGCGGGACTACCTACGAGCAGTACTTC.

This sequence joins TRBV19 and TRBJ1-1; D is perhaps TRBD1 (5 bases). Trimming took off 1 base at V and 5 bases at J, with 14 bases between the two ends. This CDR3 spans 15 amino acids. CDR1 is LNHDA and CDR2 is SQIVND in the germline V gene (reference sequence). The CDR3 coding sequence is TGTGCCAGTAGTATAGTTTCAGGGATTGGGACTGAAGCTTTCTTT. As protein: CASSIVSGIGTEAFF.

The CDR3 reads CASSWGDRAYEQYF. In DNA form, the CDR3 reads TGTGCCAGCAGCTGGGGGGACAGGGCCTACGAGCAGTACTTC. This sequence joins TRBV5-6 and TRBJ2-7; TRBD1 aligns across 9 bases. Germline V lookup: CDR1 SGHDT, CDR2 YYEEEE. V was clipped by 3 bases and J by 2 bases; unmatched bases: 3. CDR3 length: 14 residues. Variable domain in full (rest from reference TRBV5-6 and TRBJ2-7): DAGVTQSPTHLIKTRGQQVTLRCSPKSGHDTVSWYQQALGQGPQFIFQYYEEEERQRGNFPDRFSGHQFPNYSSELNVNALLLGDSALYLCASSWGDRAYEQYFGPGTRLTVT.

This clone was recorded only once. This chain links TRBV9 with TRBJ1-2; the match to TRBD1 covers 8 bases. CDR3 length equals 14 residues. The trim removed 0 bases at V and 6 bases at J, leaving 4 bases unmatched. Germline assignment: CDR1 SGDLS and CDR2 YYNGEE. The CDR3 region is CASSVGSGGNGYTF. CDR3 coding DNA: TGTGCCAGCAGCGTAGGGTCAGGGGGCAATGGCTACACCTTC.

The rearrangement joins TRBV7-9 to TRBJ2-1; 10 bases agree with TRBD2. J gave up 5 bases and V 6 bases, and 4 bases lay outside the gene matches. CDR1 is SEHNR, CDR2 FQNEAQ, per germline (reference sequence). The CDR3 is 14 amino acids. In DNA form, the CDR3 reads TGTGCCAGCAGACAACTAGCGGGGAACAATGAGCAGTTCTTC. Translation: CASRQLAGNNEQFF. Full variable domain (missing parts from reference TRBV7-9 and TRBJ2-1): DTGVSQNPRHKITKRGQNVTFRCDPISEHNRLYWYRQTLGQGPEFLTYFQNEAQLEKSRLLSDRFSAERPKGSFSTLEIQRTEQGDSAMYLCASRQLAGNNEQFFGPGTRLTVL.

J is TRBJ2-7 and V is TRBV27; 9 bases fit TRBD2. V lost 0 bases, J lost 5 bases, and 2 bases stayed unmatched. Looked up from germline, CDR1 is MNHEY and CDR2 is SMNVEV (reference sequence). The CDR3 contains 14 residues. This CDR3 is CASSLSAGGDEQYF. DNA for the CDR3: TGTGCCAGCAGTTTATCGGCGGGAGGGGACGAGCAGTACTTC.

To note about this clone: In the same sample, other DNA sequences code for this CDR3. The chain carries TRBV3-1 (or the pseudogene TRBV3-2) and TRBJ2-7, with 7 bases aligning to TRBD1. The CDR3 has 15 residues. Germline CDR1 and CDR2: LGHDT and YNNKEL (reference sequence). J gave up 3 bases and V 1 base, and 6 bases lay outside the gene matches. The CDR3 DNA reads as TGTGCCAGCAGCCAAGCTACAGGGGTATTCTACGAGCAGTACTTC. This gives the protein CASSQATGVFYEQYF.

The V and J genes are TRBV28 and TRBJ1-5; TRBD1 aligns across 7 bases. The CDR3 is 13 amino acids. Per the germline V gene, CDR1 is MDHEN and CDR2 is SYDVKM. The V and J ends lost 4 bases and 5 bases, in that order; junction bases with no gene match: 2. The CDR3 DNA follows: TGTGCCAGCAGTTCGGGACAGCATCAGCCCCAGCATTTT. Encoded protein: CASSSGQHQPQHF.

The chain joins TRBV5-5 to TRBJ2-7, with TRBD2 matching 11 bases. The CDR3 is 18 residues long. The germline CDR1 and CDR2 sequences are SGHKS and YYEKEE (reference sequence). The J segment lost 0 bases and the V segment lost 4 bases, leaving 12 bases of the junction unmatched. DNA of the CDR3: TGTGCCAGCAGCCAGTGGACTAGCGGGCGTTATAGCTCCTACGAGCAGTACTTC. This encodes CASSQWTSGRYSSYEQYF.

This clone was observed a handful of times. The chain links TRBV5-6 to TRBJ1-1, with D perhaps TRBD1 (6 bases). CDR1 and CDR2 (germline): SGHDT, YYEEEE. The CDR3 runs to 15 residues. Trimming pared 5 bases from V and 7 bases from J, leaving 21 bases between. This CDR3 reads CASSRFGGAYNEAFF. In nucleotides, the CDR3 is TGTGCCAGCAGTCGGTTTGGGGGGGCTTATAATGAAGCTTTCTTT.

V is TRBV13 and J is TRBJ1-3; TRBD1 agrees at 11 bases. Germline V gene data show CDR1 as PRHDT and CDR2 as FYEKMQ (reference sequence). With 6 bases clipped from V and 4 bases from J, the junction kept 5 bases outside the gene matches. This CDR3 contains 15 residues. CDR3 region: CASRPGQGEGNTIYF. The DNA of the CDR3 is TGTGCCAGCAGGCCGGGACAGGGGGAGGGAAACACCATATATTTT. Complete variable domain (other parts from reference TRBV13 and TRBJ1-3): AAGVIQSPRHLIKEKRETATLKCYPIPRHDTVYWYQQGPGQDPQFLISFYEKMQSDKGSIPDRFSAQQFSDYHSELNMSSLELGDSALYFCASRPGQGEGNTIYFGEGSWLTVV.

The genes are TRBV7-6 and TRBJ2-1; D is uncertain. CDR1 and CDR2 (germline): SGHVS, FNYEAQ. This CDR3 is built from 16 residues. With 2 bases removed from V and 0 bases from J, the gap between germline ends came to 11 bases. The CDR3 region is CASSLSPPSSYNEQFF. For the CDR3, the DNA is TGTGCCAGCAGCTTATCTCCACCGAGCTCCTACAATGAGCAGTTCTTC.

The V call is TRBV11-3, the J call TRBJ2-1; D gene unclear. Germline V gene data show CDR1 as SGHNT and CDR2 as YENEEA. The CDR3 is made up of 12 amino acids. V was clipped by 1 base and J by 13 bases, with 11 bases between them. Here the CDR3 reads CASSLVDSFQFF. Here the CDR3 DNA reads TGTGCCAGCAGCTTAGTAGATTCATTTCAGTTCTTC.

V is TRBV3-1 (or the pseudogene TRBV3-2) and J is TRBJ2-5; no clear D. Germline CDR1 is LGHDT and CDR2 is YNNKEL (reference sequence). Deletions cut 1 base from V and 5 bases from J, with 14 bases between. This CDR3 comprises 15 residues. CDR3 sequence: CASSQAPSRAETQYF. Written as DNA, the CDR3 is TGTGCCAGCAGCCAAGCCCCGTCCCGAGCGGAGACCCAGTACTTC.

This chain connects TRBV4-1 to TRBJ1-2; a possible D gene is TRBD1 (5 bases). The CDR3 length is 14 residues. V lost 0 bases to trimming and J lost 6 bases, with 11 bases between them. CDR1 is MGHRA and CDR2 is YSYEKL in the germline V gene. The CDR3 reads CASSQEGGINGYTF. CDR3 nucleotides: TGCGCCAGCAGCCAAGAGGGGGGTATCAATGGCTACACCTTC.

This clone was seen ten or more times. The rearrangement links TRBV5-6 to TRBJ2-1; the match to TRBD2 covers 10 bases. This CDR3 has 16 residues. CDR1 SGHDT and CDR2 YYEEEE come from the germline V gene. The V and J ends lost 4 bases and 7 bases, in that order; junction bases with no gene match: 11. The CDR3 region is CASSRGLAGVSNEQFF. In DNA form, the CDR3 reads TGTGCCAGCAGCCGGGGGCTAGCGGGAGTGAGTAATGAGCAGTTCTTC.

The chain employs TRBV19 and TRBJ2-5; D unclear. Trimming removed 3 bases at V and 3 bases at J, with 8 bases between. Germline V lookup: CDR1 LNHDA, CDR2 SQIVND (reference sequence). This CDR3 has 13 residues. CDR3 in amino acids: CASSILNEETQYF. The CDR3 DNA is TGTGCCAGTAGTATCCTAAATGAAGAGACCCAGTACTTC.

The chain uses TRBV7-2 and TRBJ1-6, with TRBD1 as a possible D gene (6 bases). Germline assignment: CDR1 SGHTA and CDR2 FQGNSA. The V and J ends lost 3 bases and 4 bases respectively, with 22 bases between them. CDR3 length: 19 residues. The CDR3 spells CASSLDPGLRGSYNSPLHF. The DNA for the CDR3 is TGTGCCAGCAGCTTGGACCCGGGGCTAAGGGGGAGTTATAATTCACCCCTCCACTTT. Combining the CDR3 with reference TRBV7-2 and TRBJ1-6 gives the whole variable domain GAGVSQSPSNKVTEKGKDVELRCDPISGHTALYWYRQSLGQGLEFLIYFQGNSAPDKSGLPSDRFSAERTGGSVSTLTIQRTQQEDSAVYLCASSLDPGLRGSYNSPLHFGNGTRLTVT.

The chain is built from TRBV29-1 and TRBJ2-2; perhaps TRBD2 as D (5 bases). CDR1 and CDR2 (germline): SQVTM, ANQGSEA. The V and J ends lost 7 bases and 7 bases respectively, with 10 bases between them. The CDR3 loop spans 11 amino acids. Written as DNA, the CDR3 is TGCAGCGCCAGGACTCGCGGGGAGCTGTTTTTT. It yields the protein CSARTRGELFF.

The V call is TRBV25-1, the J call TRBJ2-5, with 12 bases fitting TRBD1. Trimming at V came to 5 bases and at J to 4 bases, leaving 5 bases not matched to a gene. This CDR3 spans 15 amino acids. From germline, CDR1 is MGHDK and CDR2 SYGVNS. The CDR3 reads CASSTRDRGRETQYF. The DNA for the CDR3 is TGTGCCAGCAGTACTCGGGACAGGGGGCGAGAGACCCAGTACTTC.

This clone has just one count. V is TRBV28 and J is TRBJ2-1; D may be TRBD2 (6 bases). CDR1 and CDR2 from the germline V gene are MDHEN and SYDVKM. V lost 6 bases and J lost 0, with 15 bases in between. The CDR3 length is 16 residues. CDR3 DNA sequence: TGTGCCAGCAGCCGAGCGGAGGGAAGCTCCTACAATGAGCAGTTCTTC. Encoded protein: CASSRAEGSSYNEQFF.

This chain uses TRBV5-1 with TRBJ1-1; 7 bases match TRBD1. The CDR3 loop spans 12 amino acids. With 4 bases clipped from V and 8 bases from J, the junction kept 5 bases outside the gene matches. CDR1 is SGHRS, CDR2 YFSETQ, per germline. The CDR3 loop reads CASSDQTGEAFF. DNA for the CDR3: TGCGCCAGCAGCGACCAGACAGGGGAAGCTTTCTTT.

This chain joins TRBV18 and TRBJ1-1; 9 nucleotides agree with TRBD1. The germline V gene encodes CDR1 KGHSH and CDR2 LQKENI. There are 17 residues in the CDR3. J lost 1 base, V lost 2 bases, and 8 bases had no gene match. The CDR3 protein is CASSPFKGQGSNTEAFF. The CDR3 region has the DNA TGTGCCAGCTCACCATTCAAGGGACAGGGCTCGAACACTGAAGCTTTCTTT.

The rearrangement joins TRBV18 to TRBJ2-1; no firm D call. The CDR3 consists of 14 residues. In germline, CDR1 is KGHSH, CDR2 LQKENI. Trimming pared 3 bases from V and 9 bases from J, leaving 15 bases between. The CDR3 DNA reads TGTGCCAGCTCACCCTATCAAGAGCGAGGTGAGCAGTTCTTC. Its translation is CASSPYQERGEQFF. Based on the CDR3 plus reference TRBV18 and TRBJ2-1, the full variable domain is NAGVMQNPRHLVRRRGQEARLRCSPMKGHSHVYWYRQLPEEGLKFMVYLQKENIIDESGMPKERFSAEFPKEGPSILRIQQVVRGDSAAYFCASSPYQERGEQFFGPGTRLTVL.

This chain joins TRBV11-3 and TRBJ2-2, with 11 bases aligning to TRBD2. The CDR3 has 17 amino acids. The J segment lost 6 bases and the V segment lost 4 bases, leaving 10 bases of the junction unmatched. From germline, CDR1 is SGHNT and CDR2 YENEEA. CDR3 loop: CASSSILSGGASGELFF. In DNA form, the CDR3 reads TGTGCCAGCAGCTCCATCCTTAGCGGGGGGGCCTCCGGGGAGCTGTTTTTT.

The chain links TRBV4-1 to TRBJ2-2, with 11 positions matching TRBD2. J gave up 5 bases and V 1 base, and 12 bases lay outside the gene matches. Germline V gene lookup returns CDR1 MGHRA and CDR2 YSYEKL. The CDR3 extends over 19 amino acids. CDR3 region: CASSQGGRLAGGRTGELFF. CDR3 DNA: TGCGCCAGCAGCCAAGGAGGAAGGCTAGCGGGGGGCAGGACCGGGGAGCTGTTTTTT.